Below, 27 T cell receptor beta chains from the same sample are listed, as sequenced in a study of tumor-infiltrating lymphocytes in primary liver carcinoma (TCRdb year 2017). The sequencing machine was an Illumina HiSeq 2500. TCRbeta-specific cDNA was reverse-transcribed from 500 ng total RNA using a constant-region primer and ProtoScript II reverse transcriptase. Three nested multiplex PCR rounds, following a slightly modified ARM-PCR procedure, were used to build the TCRbeta libraries. The first two PCR rounds used multiplex TRBV1-TRBV30 forward primers with a Cbeta reverse primer, each for around 10 cycles. TCRdb trimmed the raw reads at Q25, called clones with MiXCR and kept productive beta chains. Rows matching on CDR3 protein sequence are summarized as one entry with the most common DNA and genes. The sample records roughly 120,000 distinct CDR3 sequences, 50% to 65% of which are singletons. Of the sample, roughly 9% is held by the ten largest clones.

Total RNA and DNA were co-extracted without cell sorting from roughly 20-30 mg of bulk tissue using the AllPrep DNA/RNA mini kit. Sequences were obtained from liver tumor tissue from sampling region 1. The cell subset or site label on this specimen signifies: tumor region T1, superior pole. Source of these receptors: a woman aged 55 to 70 with primary liver carcinoma and hepatitis B virus infection.

The chain carries TRBV12-3 or TRBV12-4 and TRBJ2-5, with D tentatively TRBD1 or TRBD2 (5 bases each). Trimming removed 2 bases from V and 7 bases from J, with 23 bases in between. CDR3 length equals 17 residues. The CDR3 reads CASSLMGRGLRKGTQYF. The CDR3 nucleotides read TGTGCCAGCAGTTTAATGGGACGAGGGTTACGAAAGGGGACCCAGTACTTC.

Turning to this clonotype: The missing conserved phenylalanine or tryptophan at the end of this CDR3 makes a read error likely. V gene TRBV11-2 combines with J gene TRBJ2-7; 7 positions agree with TRBD2. Trimming took 5 bases from V and 7 from J; bases not matched to a gene: 11. Germline CDR1 reads SGHAT; CDR2 reads FQNNGV. The CDR3 covers 14 residues. This CDR3 reads CASSRLAVGSEQYS. CDR3 DNA sequence: TGTGCCAGCAGCAGGCTAGCGGTGGGCTCGGAGCAGTACTCC.

As to this clonotype: With a much larger clone just one base away, this may be a read error. The chain is built from TRBV6-1 and TRBJ2-2; 7 bases agree with TRBD1. Germline-derived CDR1 and CDR2 are MNHNS and SASEGT. This CDR3 comprises 16 residues. The V segment lost 6 bases and the J segment 5 bases; nucleotides outside the gene matches: 12. The CDR3 bases are TGTGCCAGCAGGGCCGGGAAAGGGGGCCGGACCGGGGAGCTGTTTTTT. This gives the protein CASRAGKGGRTGELFF.

The CDR3 reads CASSSGTGSYNEQFF. The CDR3 nucleotides are TGTGCCAGCAGCTCTGGGACAGGCTCCTACAATGAGCAGTTCTTC. V is TRBV7-3 and J is TRBJ2-1, with 8 bases fitting TRBD1. There are 15 residues in the CDR3. V dropped 4 bases and J dropped 0; count of bases not matched to a gene: 2. The V gene's germline CDR1 is SGHTA and CDR2 FQGTGA. Looking up the rest from reference TRBV7-3 and TRBJ2-1 gives the full variable domain: GAGVSQTPSNKVTEKGKYVELRCDPISGHTALYWYRQSLGQGPEFLIYFQGTGAADDSGLPNDRFFAVRPEGSVSTLKIQRTERGDSAVYLCASSSGTGSYNEQFFGPGTRLTVL.

The sample holds one count of this clonotype. The missing conserved phenylalanine or tryptophan at the end of this CDR3 makes a read error likely. The chain recombines TRBV12-3 or TRBV12-4 with TRBJ2-3; D is ambiguous. The CDR3 is 15 amino acids. CDR3 in amino acids: CANSIRHGGTDTQYY. The DNA of the CDR3 is TGTGCCAACAGTATCCGACATGGTGGCACAGATACGCAGTATTAT.

On this clonotype: A much larger clone differs by one base, so this may be a read error. The chain joins TRBV12-3 or TRBV12-4 to TRBJ2-3; TRBD1 agrees at 7 bases. This CDR3 region has 15 residues. CDR3 amino acids: CTSSSGQGVSDTQYF. The CDR3, as DNA: TGTACCAGCAGTTCGGGGCAGGGGGTATCAGATACGCAGTATTTT.

This clonotype was counted only a few times. This may arise from a read error, as a much more abundant clone is one base away. The chain is built from TRBV29-1 and TRBJ2-5; D remains unclear. The CDR3 length is 11 residues. The germline V and J ends were trimmed by 6 bases and 5 bases, with 10 bases remaining between them. Per germline, CDR1 SQVTM and CDR2 ANQGSEA. The CDR3 nucleotides read TGCAGCGTCAATTCCCATGAGACCCAGTACTTC. This translates into CSVNSHETQYF.

On this clonotype itself: Possible read error: a much larger clone is one base away. The chain recombines TRBV28 with TRBJ2-7, with D perhaps matching TRBD2 (5 bases). The germline V and J ends were trimmed by 3 bases and 7 bases, with 13 bases remaining between them. This CDR3 contains 13 residues. The V gene's germline CDR1 is MDHEN and CDR2 SYDVKM. CDR3 sequence: CASSFSVGGEQYF. CDR3 in DNA: TGTGCCAGCAGTTTCAGCGTGGGCGGGGAGCAGTACTTC.

Regarding this clonotype: Possible read error: a much larger clone is one base away. V is TRBV6-5 and J is TRBJ2-3; unclear D gene. This CDR3 has 11 residues. The V gene lost 10 bases and the J gene lost 7 bases, with 12 bases spanning the gap. CDR1 and CDR2 (germline): MNHEY, SVGAGI. DNA of the CDR3: TGTGCCATCAGCGCCGGGTATACGCAGTATTTT. Translated: CAISAGYTQYF.

This rearrangement joins TRBV11-2 to TRBJ1-2; TRBD1 agrees at 10 bases. Germline values: CDR1 SGHAT, CDR2 FQNNGV. The CDR3 is made up of 17 amino acids. Losses at the gene ends were 4 bases for V and 4 bases for J; bases not matched to a gene: 12. The CDR3, as DNA: TGTGCCAGCAGCTCAGACCCCGGGACAGGGGAAATCTATGGCTACACCTTC. Translation gives CASSSDPGTGEIYGYTF. The complete variable domain, with remaining parts taken from reference TRBV11-2 and TRBJ1-2, reads EAGVAQSPRYKIIEKRQSVAFWCNPISGHATLYWYQQILGQGPKLLIQFQNNGVVDDSQLPKDRFSAERLKGVDSTLKIQPAKLEDSAVYLCASSSDPGTGEIYGYTFGSGTRLTVV.

This sequence joins TRBV7-9 and TRBJ2-1, with D possibly matching TRBD2 (6 bases). This CDR3 region has 15 residues. Between the trimmed V and J ends, which lost 2 bases and 0 bases, there was a span of 8 bases. Germline CDR1 is SEHNR and CDR2 is FQNEAQ (reference sequence). The CDR3 loop reads CASSLFGSSYNEQFF. The DNA for the CDR3 is TGTGCCAGCAGCTTATTCGGGAGCTCCTACAATGAGCAGTTCTTC.

Points on this clonotype: This could be a read error, since a much larger clone is one nucleotide away. This chain joins TRBV10-3 and TRBJ1-1; D possibly corresponds to TRBD1 (6 bases). The length of the CDR3 is 15 residues. Germline V gives CDR1 ENHRY, CDR2 SYGVKD. CDR3 bases: TGTGCCTTCAGTGAGTATAACAGGGAGCCCACTGAAGCTTTCTTT. It specifies CAFSEYNREPTEAFF.

This clonotype was observed many times. This chain links TRBV6-6 with TRBJ2-5; 10 bases are shared with TRBD1. V was pared by 0 bases and J by 4 bases, with 2 bases of the junction left unmatched. CDR3 length: 15 amino acids. Germline CDR1 reads MNHNY; CDR2 reads SVGAGI (reference sequence). CDR3 in amino acids: CASSYSRTGGETQYF. In nucleotides, the CDR3 is TGTGCCAGCAGTTACTCGCGGACAGGGGGAGAGACCCAGTACTTC.

With respect to this clonotype: A read error is possible here, since a much larger clone lies one base away. Written as DNA, the CDR3 is TGTCCCAGCAGTCGCCCTAGCGGGCTTCGGGATGAGCAGTTCTTC. Translated: CPSSRPSGLRDEQFF. The rearrangement joins TRBV6-1 to TRBJ2-1; 8 bases fit TRBD2. Per the germline V gene, CDR1 is MNHNS and CDR2 is SASEGT. This CDR3 is 15 amino acids long.

As regards this clonotype: A read error may be the cause here, since a much bigger clone is one base away. The genes are TRBV6-5 and TRBJ2-7; 7 bases fit TRBD2. Germline V CDR1 and CDR2: MNHEY, SVGAGI. V lost 5 bases and J lost 2; bases outside the gene matches: 18. CDR3 length: 18 amino acids. This CDR3 is CASSPTGTNRMSTYEQYF. DNA of the CDR3: TGTGCCAGCAGTCCAACCGGGACTAACCGTATGAGTACCTACGAGCAGTACTTC.

This clonotype is a singleton in its sample. A junction end diverges from the germline sequence, so it may reflect a read error. The V and J genes are TRBV18 and TRBJ1-2; 8 bases align to TRBD1. This CDR3 comprises 14 residues. Germline V lookup: CDR1 KGHSH, CDR2 LQKENI. CDR3 loop: CASSSTGAEYGYTF. Here the CDR3 DNA reads TGTGCCAGCTCGTCGACAGGGGCGGAATATGGCTATACCTTC. The whole variable domain, filled in from reference TRBV18 and TRBJ1-2, reads NAGVMQNPRHLVRRRGQEARLRCSPMKGHSHVYWYRQLPEEGLKFMVYLQKENIIDESGMPKERFSAEFPKEGPSILRIQQVVRGDSAAYFCASSSTGAEYGYTFGSGTRLTVV.

In its sample, this clonotype was seen many times. The chain links TRBV13 to TRBJ2-1; 10 nucleotides align to TRBD2. J was trimmed by 4 bases and V by 2 bases; bases with no gene match: 2. CDR1 and CDR2 from the germline V gene are PRHDT and FYEKMQ (reference sequence). The CDR3 length is 15 residues. This chain's CDR3 is CASSLPGLAYNEQFF. CDR3 DNA: TGTGCCAGCAGCTTACCGGGACTAGCGTACAATGAGCAGTTCTTC.

By share of the sample, this clonotype is medium-sized. The chain carries TRBV11-2 and TRBJ2-3, with unresolved D. The CDR3 covers 11 residues. The V end lost 5 bases, the J end lost 6 bases, and 6 bases lay between the germline ends. Germline loops: CDR1 SGHAT, CDR2 FQNNGV. Here the CDR3 DNA reads TGTGCCAGCAGCCCTTTGGATACGCAGTATTTT. It specifies CASSPLDTQYF.

This clonotype has just one count. This CDR3 fails to terminate in the conserved phenylalanine or tryptophan, so it likely reflects a read error. V and J are TRBV6-1 and TRBJ1-6, with TRBD1 matching over 7 bases. The CDR3 is 15 amino acids. Looked up from germline, CDR1 is MNHNS and CDR2 is SASEGT. V gave up 6 bases and J gave up 1 base; unmatched junction bases: 3. The DNA for the CDR3 is TGTGCCAGCAGGAAGGACAGGTCCTATAATTCACCCCTCCACCTT. Translated: CASRKDRSYNSPLHL.

The chain is built from TRBV29-1 and TRBJ2-3; the match to TRBD2 covers 9 bases. The CDR3 is 13 residues long. The J segment lost 7 bases and the V segment lost 7 bases, leaving 9 bases of the junction unmatched. The germline V gene has CDR1 SQVTM and CDR2 ANQGSEA. CDR3 sequence reads: CSGSGSATYTQYF. The CDR3 bases are TGCAGCGGTAGCGGGAGTGCCACTTATACGCAGTATTTT.

This clonotype was seen a handful of times. The chain joins TRBV7-9 to TRBJ1-6; the match to TRBD1 covers 7 bases. Germline assignment: CDR1 SEHNR and CDR2 FQNEAQ (reference sequence). Unmatched junction bases numbered 3, after V lost 5 bases and J lost 5 bases. The CDR3 is 14 amino acids. The CDR3 here is CASSIDRDNSPLHF. The CDR3 bases are TGTGCCAGCAGCATCGACAGGGATAATTCACCCCTCCACTTT.

This clonotype was counted once. This may come from a read error, since a much larger clone is one base off. V is TRBV28 and J is TRBJ2-7, with 9 nucleotides matching TRBD2. The CDR3 covers 15 residues. From germline, CDR1 is MDHEN and CDR2 SYDVKM. Germline trimming cut 6 bases from V and 8 bases from J; bases unmatched to any gene: 14. The DNA for the CDR3 is TGTGCCAGCAGCCTCCCGGAAGCGGGAGGTAGTAAGCAGTACTTC. Encoded protein: CASSLPEAGGSKQYF.

The rearrangement joins TRBV11-2 to TRBJ2-1; D may be TRBD2 (5 bases). This CDR3 is built from 15 residues. Germline CDR1 SGHAT, CDR2 FQNNGV. V lost 1 base to trimming and J lost 6 bases, with 13 bases between them. CDR3 coding DNA: TGTGCCAGCAGCTTAGTGTCTAGAGGGTGCAATGAGCAGTTCTTC. Translated, it gives CASSLVSRGCNEQFF.

The rearrangement uses TRBV5-1 and TRBJ2-7; a possible D gene is TRBD1 (6 bases). This CDR3 has 13 amino acids. The V and J ends lost 6 bases and 6 bases respectively, with 16 bases between them. Germline-derived CDR1 and CDR2 are SGHRS and YFSETQ. CDR3 sequence (DNA): TGCGCCAGCAAGGGGGACCTACGGGGCGAGCAGTACTTC. This encodes CASKGDLRGEQYF. The full variable domain, rest sourced from reference TRBV5-1 and TRBJ2-7, is KAGVTQTPRYLIKTRGQQVTLSCSPISGHRSVSWYQQTPGQGLQFLFEYFSETQRNKGNFPGRFSGRQFSNSRSEMNVSTLELGDSALYLCASKGDLRGEQYFGPGTRLTVT.

There are a few counts of this clonotype. The chain combines TRBV12-5 with TRBJ2-1; 10 bases match TRBD1. V shed 0 bases and J 2 bases; nucleotides not matched to a gene: 16. This CDR3 region has 21 residues. Germline CDR1 reads LGHNT; CDR2 reads FRNRAP. The CDR3 sequence: CASGLVKGVGDRGQTYNEQFF. DNA of the CDR3: TGTGCTAGTGGTTTGGTAAAGGGGGTTGGGGACAGGGGCCAGACCTACAATGAGCAGTTCTTC.

As concerns this clonotype: A clone one base away is much larger, so this may be a read error. V is TRBV4-1 and J is TRBJ2-1; no definite D call. The CDR3 sequence is 15 residues long. CDR1 is MGHRA, CDR2 YSYEKL, per germline. The CDR3: CSSSSGLSSYNEQFF. As DNA, the CDR3 is TGCTCCAGCAGCTCCGGCCTCAGCTCCTACAATGAGCAGTTCTTC.

Details on this clonotype: A junction end diverges from the germline sequence, so it may reflect a read error. The V and J genes are TRBV11-2 and TRBJ2-1; perhaps D is TRBD1 or TRBD2 (5 bases each). Germline V gives CDR1 SGHAT, CDR2 FQNNGV. The length of the CDR3 is 15 residues. CDR3 region: CGSSLEGSLLNDQFF. CDR3 DNA: TGTGGGAGCAGCTTAGAGGGGAGTCTCCTCAATGATCAGTTCTTC.